The 9 T cell receptor beta chains given below trace back to one sample, sequenced in a study of T cells in localized non-small cell lung cancer. Here immunoSEQ multiplex PCR was the method, and the copy in TCRdb shows in-frame clones only, minus some. The table records around 19,000 clones, 65% to 85% of them present only once. Here the sequenced sample was peripheral blood, taken before any cancer treatment. The receptors were sampled from a male donor aged 60 or older with stage III lung adenocarcinoma.

This chain uses TRBV5-1 with TRBJ2-2, with TRBD2 identical over 8 bases. With V trimmed by 4 bases and J by 4 bases, 6 bases remained unmatched. This CDR3 comprises 15 residues. Germline V gene data show CDR1 as SGHRS and CDR2 as YFSETQ. CDR3: CASSPGTSFTGELFF. The CDR3 nucleotides read TGCGCCAGCAGCCCGGGGACTAGTTTCACCGGGGAGCTGTTTTTT.

This clone occurred once. V is TRBV10-3 and J is TRBJ2-3; 10 nucleotides align to TRBD2. This CDR3 is built from 15 residues. The ends lost 11 bases at V and 6 bases at J; junction bases unmatched: 14. CDR1 is ENHRY and CDR2 is SYGVKD in the germline V gene. CDR3 bases: TGTGCCTCGGGGGTAGCGGGGGGCCCAACGGATACGCAGTATTTT. Its translation is CASGVAGGPTDTQYF.

The V call is TRBV10-3, the J call TRBJ1-1; a possible D gene is TRBD1 (5 bases). Germline assignment: CDR1 ENHRY and CDR2 SYGVKD. There are 14 residues in the CDR3. The V end lost 10 bases, the J end lost 0 bases, and 15 bases lay between the germline ends. The CDR3 loop reads CATRDVLMNTEAFF. The CDR3, as DNA: TGTGCCACCCGGGACGTTCTTATGAACACTGAAGCTTTCTTT.

This clone came up once. This chain joins TRBV4-2 and TRBJ1-4, with a possible D match to TRBD1 (6 bases). The CDR3 runs to 14 residues. V was trimmed by 4 bases and J by 4 bases, leaving 10 bases between them. CDR1 LGHNA and CDR2 YNFKEQ come from the germline V gene. For the CDR3, the DNA is TGTGCCAGCAGCCCCGGACAGAATAATGAAAAACTGTTTTTT. Its protein is CASSPGQNNEKLFF.

The chain recombines TRBV27 with TRBJ1-1; D not resolved. V was pared by 6 bases and J by 1 base, with 12 bases between. The germline gives CDR1 MNHEY, CDR2 SMNVEV (reference sequence). The CDR3 extends over 14 amino acids. For the CDR3, the DNA is TGTGCCAGCAGGACGGCAGCGCCGAACACTGAAGCTTTCTTT. This gives the protein CASRTAAPNTEAFF.

The chain is built from TRBV30 and TRBJ1-6; a possible D gene is TRBD1 (6 bases). Trimming pared 6 bases from V and 8 bases from J, leaving 23 bases between. The germline V gene has CDR1 GTSNPN and CDR2 SVGIG (reference sequence). The CDR3 covers 16 residues. As DNA, the CDR3 is TGTGCCTGCTCCAGGGCAGGGGCGGGTTATGATTCACCCCTCCACTTT. It is translated as CACSRAGAGYDSPLHF.

The chain carries TRBV4-1 and TRBJ1-1; D might be TRBD1 (5 bases). Between the trimmed V and J ends, which lost 0 bases and 1 base, there was a span of 12 bases. From germline, CDR1 is MGHRA and CDR2 YSYEKL. The CDR3 runs 16 residues. The CDR3 DNA is TGCGCCAGCAGCCAAGATGAGACAGCGCGGAACACTGAAGCTTTCTTT. It yields the protein CASSQDETARNTEAFF.

This rearrangement joins TRBV12-5 to TRBJ2-1, with 10 bases aligning to TRBD2. J was trimmed by 3 bases and V by 5 bases; bases with no gene match: 4. Germline loops: CDR1 LGHNT, CDR2 FRNRAP. The CDR3 is made up of 15 amino acids. The CDR3 bases are TGTGCTAGTGGTCCCGGACTAGCGGTCTACAATGAGCAGTTCTTC. Translated: CASGPGLAVYNEQFF. The variable domain in full, completed from reference TRBV12-5 and TRBJ2-1, reads DARVTQTPRHKVTEMGQEVTMRCQPILGHNTVFWYRQTMMQGLELLAYFRNRAPLDDSGMPKDRFSAEMPDATLATLKIQPSEPRDSAVYFCASGPGLAVYNEQFFGPGTRLTVL.

The V gene is TRBV29-1, the J gene TRBJ2-3, with 7 positions matching TRBD1. V lost 6 bases, J lost 4 bases, and 16 bases stayed unmatched. This CDR3 comprises 16 residues. Germline V gene sequence: CDR1 SQVTM, CDR2 ANQGSEA. CDR3 in amino acids: CSVPDPDRLGPDTQYF. In DNA form, the CDR3 reads TGCAGCGTCCCCGACCCGGACAGGCTGGGCCCAGATACGCAGTATTTT.